This T cell receptor beta chain was observed in a study of blood T cell repertoires in COVID-19. Background on the study: Whether acute or convalescent, the COVID-19 samples came from the United States, Italy and Spain. T cells, B-cell-depleted T cells, or PBMCs provided the cDNA or gDNA that served as material.

Trimming removed 3 bases from V and 4 bases from J, with 19 bases in between. Per germline, CDR1 MNHEY and CDR2 SVGEGT. CDR3 size: 16 residues. Source study methods: Amplified reference gene primers provided the basis for estimating nucleated cell counts. Some clones are missing from TCRdb's copy, which holds only in-frame ones; the method was immunoSEQ multiplex PCR. V and J calls and clone size are those listed in that table; D and trimming were worked out from the DNA. The sample lists around 220,000 clones; 70% to 90% were seen once. The material sequenced was peripheral blood. V is TRBV6-2 or TRBV6-3 and J is TRBJ2-7; D gene ambiguous. The receptor's source is a middle-aged woman who had recovered from COVID-19. CDR3 nucleotide sequence: TGTGCCAGCAGTTATACGGCGGATGGTAGAAGGTACGAGCAGTACTTC. Translated, it gives CASSYTADGRRYEQYF.